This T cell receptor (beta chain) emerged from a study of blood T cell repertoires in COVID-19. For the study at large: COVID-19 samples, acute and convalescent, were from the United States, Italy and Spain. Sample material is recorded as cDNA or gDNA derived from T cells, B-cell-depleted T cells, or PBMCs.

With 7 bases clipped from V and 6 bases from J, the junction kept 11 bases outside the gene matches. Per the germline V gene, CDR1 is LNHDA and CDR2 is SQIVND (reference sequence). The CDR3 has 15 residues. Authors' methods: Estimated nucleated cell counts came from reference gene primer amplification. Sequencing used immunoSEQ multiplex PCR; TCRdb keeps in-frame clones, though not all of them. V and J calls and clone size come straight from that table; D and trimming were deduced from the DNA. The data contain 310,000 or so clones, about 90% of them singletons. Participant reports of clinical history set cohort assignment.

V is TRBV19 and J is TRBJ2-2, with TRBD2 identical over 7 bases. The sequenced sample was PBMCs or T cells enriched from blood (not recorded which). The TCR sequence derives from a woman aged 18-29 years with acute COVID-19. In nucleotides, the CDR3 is TGTGCCAGTATAACCCGCGGCGGGGGTTCCGGGGAGCTGTTTTTT. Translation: CASITRGGGSGELFF.